The 19 T cell receptor beta chains below were found in one sample sequenced in a study of shared clonotypes between healthy human individuals. Libraries were prepared by immunoSEQ multiplex PCR; TCRdb keeps only in-frame clonotypes and omits some of them. This sample has about 1 million clones, with around 75% found just once. The sequenced sample consisted of memory CD4+ T cells sorted from blood. Subset in this sample: CD45RA-negative fraction. The receptors here all came from a man in his late teens or twenties in good health.

The rearrangement links TRBV28 to TRBJ1-6, with no clear D. The CDR3 is 16 residues long. Per germline, CDR1 MDHEN and CDR2 SYDVKM. V shed 2 bases and J shed 5 bases, with 13 bases lying between them. CDR3 coding DNA: TGTGCCAGCAGTTTACTGCGGCGACCAAATAATTCACCCCTCCACTTT. Translation: CASSLLRRPNNSPLHF.

This clone was observed at least ten times. The chain uses TRBV29-1 and TRBJ2-7; 7 positions match TRBD1. Trimming took 1 base from V and 0 from J; bases not matched to a gene: 9. CDR1 is SQVTM and CDR2 is ANQGSEA in the germline V gene. The CDR3 consists of 16 residues. The CDR3 loop reads CSVEARGWGSSYEQYF. The CDR3 nucleotides are TGCAGCGTTGAAGCCAGGGGGTGGGGGAGCTCCTACGAGCAGTACTTC.

The V and J genes are TRBV7-2 and TRBJ1-2, with D perhaps TRBD1 (5 bases). Trimming left V 1 base short and J 1 base short, with 10 bases between. The CDR3 spans 15 residues. Germline V gene data show CDR1 as SGHTA and CDR2 as FQGNSA. This CDR3 is CASSLGPGLNYGYTF. The DNA of the CDR3 is TGTGCCAGCAGCTTAGGGCCGGGACTTAACTATGGCTACACCTTC.

This chain connects TRBV7-2 to TRBJ2-1; 11 bases map to TRBD2. Germline CDR1 reads SGHTA; CDR2 reads FQGNSA. V was clipped by 4 bases and J by 7 bases; unmatched bases: 6. The CDR3 length is 15 residues. The CDR3, as DNA: TGTGCCAGCAGCTACTTAGCGGGAGGGATTAATGAGCAGTTCTTC. Encoded protein: CASSYLAGGINEQFF.

The chain links TRBV6-6 to TRBJ1-1, with 8 bases fitting TRBD1. CDR1 and CDR2 from the germline V gene are MNHNY and SVGAGI (reference sequence). J was trimmed by 3 bases and V by 0 bases; bases with no gene match: 3. The CDR3 totals 15 residues. This CDR3 is CASSYSMTGDTEAFF. Here the CDR3 DNA reads TGTGCCAGCAGTTACTCGATGACAGGGGACACTGAAGCTTTCTTT.

This clone appeared once. The chain uses TRBV5-1 and TRBJ1-6; perhaps TRBD1 as D (6 bases). This CDR3 contains 14 residues. Looked up from germline, CDR1 is SGHRS and CDR2 is YFSETQ. V was trimmed by 0 bases and J by 10 bases, leaving 11 bases between them. The CDR3 coding sequence is TGCGCCAGCAGCTTGGACAGGGTGAGCTCACCCCTCCACTTT. It is translated as CASSLDRVSSPLHF. Full variable domain (remainder filled in from reference TRBV5-1 and TRBJ1-6): KAGVTQTPRYLIKTRGQQVTLSCSPISGHRSVSWYQQTPGQGLQFLFEYFSETQRNKGNFPGRFSGRQFSNSRSEMNVSTLELGDSALYLCASSLDRVSSPLHFGNGTRLTVT.

This clone has just a few counts. The rearrangement joins TRBV11-3 to TRBJ2-7; 7 bases align to TRBD1. V lost 0 bases and J lost 0; bases outside the gene matches: 5. The length of the CDR3 is 16 residues. The germline V gene has CDR1 SGHNT and CDR2 YENEEA. The CDR3 protein is CASSLETGAGSYEQYF. The CDR3 DNA reads as TGTGCCAGCAGCTTAGAAACAGGGGCGGGCTCCTACGAGCAGTACTTC.

The V call is TRBV7-2, the J call TRBJ1-2, with 8 bases lining up with TRBD1. After removal of 4 bases from V and 8 bases from J, the junction contained 12 bases not matched to a gene. Germline assignment: CDR1 SGHTA and CDR2 FQGNSA. CDR3 size: 15 residues. The CDR3 loop reads CASSSADFAGGGYTF. The DNA of the CDR3 is TGTGCCAGCAGCTCGGCCGACTTCGCAGGGGGCGGCTACACCTTC.

The chain recombines TRBV10-3 with TRBJ1-5; 7 bases align to TRBD1. CDR3 length: 15 amino acids. V gave up 3 bases and J gave up 5 bases; unmatched junction bases: 7. CDR1 is ENHRY and CDR2 is SYGVKD in the germline V gene. The CDR3 reads CAISERTGVDQPQHF. Here the CDR3 DNA reads TGTGCCATCAGTGAACGCACAGGGGTAGATCAGCCCCAGCATTTT.

There are a few counts of this clone. The rearrangement joins TRBV7-9 to TRBJ1-6; D perhaps matches TRBD1 (6 bases). Trimming cost V 8 bases and J 0 bases, with 11 bases left between them. CDR1 is SEHNR, CDR2 FQNEAQ, per germline (reference sequence). The length of the CDR3 is 15 residues. CDR3 in amino acids: CASRGGSSYNSPLHF. CDR3 DNA sequence: TGTGCCAGCCGAGGGGGGAGCTCCTATAATTCACCCCTCCACTTT.

The V call is TRBV6-6, the J call TRBJ1-1; 7 bases line up with TRBD1. This CDR3 is 15 amino acids long. The V gene's germline CDR1 is MNHNY and CDR2 SVGAGI (reference sequence). J was trimmed by 0 bases and V by 4 bases; bases with no gene match: 5. The CDR3 sequence is CASSSSGQMNTEAFF. For the CDR3, the DNA is TGTGCCAGCAGTTCATCGGGACAGATGAACACTGAAGCTTTCTTT.

The CDR3 reads CASSFSAGSDTQYF. CDR3 DNA: TGCGCCAGCAGCTTTTCGGCGGGATCAGATACGCAGTATTTT. V usage is TRBV5-1 and J usage is TRBJ2-3, with a possible D match to TRBD2 (6 bases). With 2 bases removed from V and 4 bases from J, the gap between germline ends came to 11 bases. CDR1 and CDR2 from the germline V gene are SGHRS and YFSETQ. The CDR3 covers 14 residues.

V is TRBV11-2 and J is TRBJ1-5; no clear D gene. V was shortened by 2 bases and J by 6 bases, with 8 bases between the two germline ends. Germline-derived CDR1 and CDR2 are SGHAT and FQNNGV. This CDR3 spans 13 amino acids. The CDR3 is CASSLQVSQPQHF. The CDR3, as DNA: TGTGCCAGCAGCTTACAAGTGAGTCAGCCCCAGCATTTT.

This sequence joins TRBV10-3 and TRBJ2-1; tentatively, D is TRBD1 or TRBD2 (6 bases each). From germline, CDR1 is ENHRY and CDR2 SYGVKD. The CDR3 spans 17 residues. V was pared by 0 bases and J by 0 bases, with 12 bases between. The DNA of the CDR3 is TGTGCCATCAGTGAGTCAGGGACGGGGGCCTCCTACAATGAGCAGTTCTTC. Translating it yields CAISESGTGASYNEQFF.

V gene TRBV18 combines with J gene TRBJ2-2; D possibly corresponds to TRBD1 (6 bases). The germline CDR1 and CDR2 sequences are KGHSH and LQKENI. This CDR3 contains 15 residues. The V end was cut by 6 bases, the J end by 1 base, with 12 bases between. The CDR3 region is CASSRGTLNTGELFF. DNA for the CDR3: TGTGCCAGCTCGCGAGGGACACTGAACACCGGGGAGCTGTTTTTT.

This clone has just a few counts. This CDR3 reads CASSREANTGELFF. CDR3 in DNA: TGCGCCAGCAGCCGAGAAGCGAACACCGGGGAGCTGTTTTTT. This chain links TRBV4-3 with TRBJ2-2; unclear D gene. This CDR3 region has 14 residues. V was trimmed by 4 bases and J by 0 bases, leaving 6 bases between them. Per the germline V gene, CDR1 is LGHNA and CDR2 is YSLEER.

The rearrangement joins TRBV10-2 to TRBJ2-3; TRBD2 is a possible D gene (7 bases). The CDR3 extends over 14 amino acids. The V gene lost 5 bases and the J gene lost 2 bases, with 11 bases spanning the gap. From germline, CDR1 is WSHSY and CDR2 SAAADI. This chain's CDR3 is CASSRGGVTDTQYF. The CDR3 nucleotides are TGCGCCAGCAGTAGGGGGGGCGTCACAGATACGCAGTATTTT.

The genes are TRBV11-2 and TRBJ2-3; D call uncertain. The germline V gene encodes CDR1 SGHAT and CDR2 FQNNGV. The CDR3 sequence is 12 residues long. The V gene lost 2 bases and the J gene lost 13 bases, with 13 bases spanning the gap. CDR3 DNA sequence: TGTGCCAGCAGCTTAAAGGGAAATGAAGAGTATTTT. Amino acids: CASSLKGNEEYF.

The chain employs TRBV9 and TRBJ2-1; 13 bases are a match to TRBD2. The CDR3 totals 15 residues. The germline gives CDR1 SGDLS, CDR2 YYNGEE. V trimming: 2 bases; J trimming: 8 bases; junction bases outside the gene matches: 4. For the CDR3, the DNA is TGTGCCAGCAGCGTTACTAGCGGGAGGGCGGATGAGCAGTTCTTC. Residues: CASSVTSGRADEQFF.